The T cell receptor (beta chain) under discussion was sequenced for a study of T cell changes during pregnancy in multiple sclerosis (dated by TCRdb to the late 2010s). About the full investigation: Changes in the T cell repertoire over the course of pregnancy were examined in this study in women with multiple sclerosis.

As to this clone: This receptor's antigen is unknown. No per-base quality is available; no much larger clone lies one base away.

The method behind the library was the immunoSEQ multiplex PCR assay. Here the immuneACCESS table is served through TCRdb, limited to in-frame sequences with V and J called. Missing clones are a known gap in these copies; in checked studies unresolved V genes cover under half, and the rest lacks a known reason. The sample data list tens of thousands of clones, and approximately 88% of these were observed just once. The ten largest clonotypes hold around 0.63% of the sample. The sequence derives from a female donor with multiple sclerosis, enrolled in a pregnancy study. The material was CD4+ T cells from peripheral blood mononuclear cells, obtained in the first trimester of pregnancy.

CDR3 region: CASSQEQGSGSYEQYF. The nucleotide sequence is given as TGTGCCAGCAGCCAAGAACAAGGTAGCGGGAGTTACGAGCAGTACTTC. The rearrangement combines TRBV4-2 with TRBJ2-7, with 9 central nucleotides matching TRBD2. There are 16 amino acids in the CDR3, from cysteine to phenylalanine inclusive. The DNA shown is the 48-base CDR3, in frame from base 1. Germline trimming amounts to 0 bases on V and 4 bases on J, with 7 as the count of junction bases outside the gene matches. Sequences LGHNA (CDR1) and YNFKEQ (CDR2) are obtained from the germline V gene.